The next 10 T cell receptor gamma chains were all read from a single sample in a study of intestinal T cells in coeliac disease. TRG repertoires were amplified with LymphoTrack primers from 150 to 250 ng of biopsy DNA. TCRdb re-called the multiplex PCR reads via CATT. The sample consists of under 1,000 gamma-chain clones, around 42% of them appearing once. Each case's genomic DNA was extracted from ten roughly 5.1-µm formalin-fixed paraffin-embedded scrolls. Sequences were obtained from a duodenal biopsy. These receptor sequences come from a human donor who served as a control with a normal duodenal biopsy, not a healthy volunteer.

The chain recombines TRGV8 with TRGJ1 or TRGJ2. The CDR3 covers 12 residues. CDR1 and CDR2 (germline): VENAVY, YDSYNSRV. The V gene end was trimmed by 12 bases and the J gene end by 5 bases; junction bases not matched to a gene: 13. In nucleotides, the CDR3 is TGTGCCCACCTGGGAGGGGATTATAAGAAACTCTTT. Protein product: CAHLGGDYKKLF.

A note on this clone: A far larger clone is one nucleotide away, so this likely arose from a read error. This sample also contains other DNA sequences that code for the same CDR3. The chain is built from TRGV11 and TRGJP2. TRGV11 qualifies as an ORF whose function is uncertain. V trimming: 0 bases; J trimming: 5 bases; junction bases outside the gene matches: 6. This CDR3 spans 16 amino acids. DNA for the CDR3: TGTGCCTGCTGGATTAGGCACCCGAGCAGTGATTGGATCAAGACGTTT. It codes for CACWIRHPSSDWIKTF.

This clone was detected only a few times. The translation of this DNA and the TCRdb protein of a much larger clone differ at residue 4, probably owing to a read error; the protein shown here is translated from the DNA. The CDR3 DNA reads TGTGCCACCCGGGAGACCACTGGTTGGTTCAAGATATTT. This translates into CATRETTGWFKIF. The J gene is TRGJP1, the V gene TRGV8. Germline V gene lookup returns CDR1 VENAVY and CDR2 YDSYNSRV. The CDR3 has 13 residues.

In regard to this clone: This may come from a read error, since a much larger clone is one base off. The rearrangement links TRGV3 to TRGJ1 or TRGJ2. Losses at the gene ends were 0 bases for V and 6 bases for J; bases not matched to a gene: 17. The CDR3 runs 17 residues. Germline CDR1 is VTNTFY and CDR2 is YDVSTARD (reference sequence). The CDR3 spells CATWDRRPDRRGYKKLF. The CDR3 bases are TGTGCCACCTGGGACAGGAGGCCCGACCGGCGGGGTTATAAGAAACTCTTT.

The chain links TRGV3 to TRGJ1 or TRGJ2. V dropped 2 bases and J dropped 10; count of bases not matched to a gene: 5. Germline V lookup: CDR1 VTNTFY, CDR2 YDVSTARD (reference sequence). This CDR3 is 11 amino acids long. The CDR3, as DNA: TGTGCCACCTGGGACAAGAACAAGAAACTCTTT. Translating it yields CATWDKNKKLF.

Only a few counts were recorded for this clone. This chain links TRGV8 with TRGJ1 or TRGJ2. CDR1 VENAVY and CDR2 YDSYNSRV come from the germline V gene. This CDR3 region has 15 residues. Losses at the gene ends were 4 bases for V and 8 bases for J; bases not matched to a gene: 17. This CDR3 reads CATWDVSPGDDKKLF. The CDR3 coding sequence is TGTGCCACCTGGGACGTCTCCCCGGGGGATGATAAGAAACTCTTT.

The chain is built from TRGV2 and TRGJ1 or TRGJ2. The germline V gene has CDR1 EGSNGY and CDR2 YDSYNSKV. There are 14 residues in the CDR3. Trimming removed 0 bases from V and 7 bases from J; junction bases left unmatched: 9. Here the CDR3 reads CATWDGLCRYKKLF. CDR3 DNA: TGTGCCACCTGGGACGGGCTGTGTAGATATAAGAAACTCTTT.

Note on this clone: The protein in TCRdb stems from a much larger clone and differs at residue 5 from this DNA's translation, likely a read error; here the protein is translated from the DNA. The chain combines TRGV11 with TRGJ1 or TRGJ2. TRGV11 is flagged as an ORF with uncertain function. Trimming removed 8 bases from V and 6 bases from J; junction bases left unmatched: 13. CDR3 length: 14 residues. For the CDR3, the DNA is TGTGCCTGCTGGACTAGCCCGAAAGGTTATAAGAAACTCTTT. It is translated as CACWTSPKGYKKLF.

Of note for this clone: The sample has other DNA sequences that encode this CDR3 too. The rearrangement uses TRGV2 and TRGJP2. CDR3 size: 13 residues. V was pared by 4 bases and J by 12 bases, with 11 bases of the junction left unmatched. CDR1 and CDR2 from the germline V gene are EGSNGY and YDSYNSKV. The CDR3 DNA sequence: TGTGCCACCTGGGAGGGTATGGTTGGGATCAAGACGTTT. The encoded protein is CATWEGMVGIKTF.

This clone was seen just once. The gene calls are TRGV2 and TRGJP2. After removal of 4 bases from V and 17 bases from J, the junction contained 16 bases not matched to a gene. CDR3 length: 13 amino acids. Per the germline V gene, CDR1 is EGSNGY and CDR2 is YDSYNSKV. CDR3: CATWEGMVGSKTF. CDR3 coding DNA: TGTGCCACCTGGGAGGGTATGGTTGGATCAAAGACGTTT.